The present T cell receptor beta chain was sequenced within a study of T cells in women clearing cervical HPV infection. Findings and caveats of the study: Repertoire richness, not evenness, was significantly elevated in CIN3+ cases versus controls. Cases carried less TRBV6-7 than controls: about 0.1% versus 0.15%.

Each participant carried one incident cervical HPV16 infection only. Trimming stripped 3 bases from V and 1 base from J, with 16 bases between. Germline V gene lookup returns CDR1 DFQATT and CDR2 SNEGSKA (reference sequence). CDR3 length: 17 residues. The data were produced by immunoSEQ multiplex PCR, yet TCRdb's version contains in-frame clones alone and is incomplete. Listed are some 37,000 clones; 3.5% to 4.5% falls within the top ten. Remarks on this clone: Its antigen is unidentified. The CDR3 end falls 3 residues outside the read, so it is completed with the germline J gene.

The chain carries TRBV20-1 and TRBJ1-6, with TRBD1 as a possible D gene (6 bases). The TCR comes from a woman aged 18-70 years with a cervical HPV16 infection that either progressed to CIN3+ or cleared (not recorded which). The sequenced material came from blood buffy coat. CDR3 amino acids: CSASVGGRGSYNSPLHF. CDR3 bases read: TGCAGTGCTAGTGTTGGCGGCAGGGGATCCTATAATTCACCC.